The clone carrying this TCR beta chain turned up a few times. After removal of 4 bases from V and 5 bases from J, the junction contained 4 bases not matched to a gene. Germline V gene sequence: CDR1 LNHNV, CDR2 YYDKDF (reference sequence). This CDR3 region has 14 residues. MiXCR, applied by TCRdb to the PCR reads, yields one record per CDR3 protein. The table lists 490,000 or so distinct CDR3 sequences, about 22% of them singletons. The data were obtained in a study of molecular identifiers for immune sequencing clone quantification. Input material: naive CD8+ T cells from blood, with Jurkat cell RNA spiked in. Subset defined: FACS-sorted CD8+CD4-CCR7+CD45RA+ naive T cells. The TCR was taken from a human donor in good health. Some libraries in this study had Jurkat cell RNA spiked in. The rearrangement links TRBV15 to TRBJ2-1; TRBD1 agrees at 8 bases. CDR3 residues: CATSIGDRNNEQFF. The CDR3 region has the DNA TGTGCCACCAGCATCGGGGACAGGAACAATGAGCAGTTCTTC.